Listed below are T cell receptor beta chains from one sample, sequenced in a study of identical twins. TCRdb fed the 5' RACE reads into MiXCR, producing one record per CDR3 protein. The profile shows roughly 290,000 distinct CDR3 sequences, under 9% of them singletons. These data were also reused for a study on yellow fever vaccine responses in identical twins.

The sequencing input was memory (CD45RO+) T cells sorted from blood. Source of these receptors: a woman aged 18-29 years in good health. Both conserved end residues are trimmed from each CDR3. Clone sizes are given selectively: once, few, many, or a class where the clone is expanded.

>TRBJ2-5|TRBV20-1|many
SARLAGGRGTQY
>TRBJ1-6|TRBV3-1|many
ASSQGRVNSPLH
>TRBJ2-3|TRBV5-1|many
ASSFSTSGRDTQY
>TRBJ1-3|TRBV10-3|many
AISKDTIISGNTIY
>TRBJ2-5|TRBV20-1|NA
SARAAELTRLQETQY
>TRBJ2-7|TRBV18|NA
ASSYTHGPSGRAYMQYEQY
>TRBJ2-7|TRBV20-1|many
SASPGTVYEQY
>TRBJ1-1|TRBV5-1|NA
ASSLVPGDGSTEAF
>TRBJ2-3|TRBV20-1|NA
SARDRRVADTQY
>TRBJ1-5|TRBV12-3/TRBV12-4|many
ASSLLNINQPQH
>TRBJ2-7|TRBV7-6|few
ASSSKRRGSDYEQY
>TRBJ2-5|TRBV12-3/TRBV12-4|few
ASSSSGGLTQY
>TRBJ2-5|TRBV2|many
ASSGGAVQETQY
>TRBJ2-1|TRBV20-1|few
SARPGDRNYNEQF
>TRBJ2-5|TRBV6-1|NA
ASNQRERGETQY
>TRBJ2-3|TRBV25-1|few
ASSEAGGALSDTQY
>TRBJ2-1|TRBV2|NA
ASSRGAGTRDEQF
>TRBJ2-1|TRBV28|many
ASSLRVGVISYNEQF
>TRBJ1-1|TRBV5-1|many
ASSFRSMNTEAF
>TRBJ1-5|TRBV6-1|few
ASSEQTGGRQPQH
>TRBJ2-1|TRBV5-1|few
ASSSKREGQGEQF
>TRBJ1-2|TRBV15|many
ATSRRTGGGYT
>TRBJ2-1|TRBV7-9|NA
ASSRDIRNEQF
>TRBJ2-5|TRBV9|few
ASSVDDLEGETQY
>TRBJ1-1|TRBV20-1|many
SGNAGANTEAF
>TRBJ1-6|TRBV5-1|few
ASSLIGEYSPLH
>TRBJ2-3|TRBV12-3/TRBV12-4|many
ASSRGGRRGTDTQY
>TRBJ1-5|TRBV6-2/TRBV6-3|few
ASSQRQGRQPQH
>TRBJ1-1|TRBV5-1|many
ASSLEGSQREAF
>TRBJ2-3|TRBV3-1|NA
ASSLRGARGTDTQY
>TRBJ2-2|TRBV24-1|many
ASQPRDTNTGELF
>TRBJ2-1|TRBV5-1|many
ASSRREGTYNEQF
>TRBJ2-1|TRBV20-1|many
SARDRGDNEQF
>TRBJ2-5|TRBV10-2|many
ASKKGAGALQETQY
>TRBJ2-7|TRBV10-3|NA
AISDTQGFEQY
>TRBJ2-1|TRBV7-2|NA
ASSSAGTVNEQF
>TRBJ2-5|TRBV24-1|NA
ATSGTGTQETQY
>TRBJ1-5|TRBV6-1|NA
ASTPGLGGVQPQH
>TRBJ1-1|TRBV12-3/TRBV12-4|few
ASSAGGGQAF
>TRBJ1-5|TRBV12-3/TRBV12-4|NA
ASRLPNQPQH
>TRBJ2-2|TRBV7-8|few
ASSLAGGPGTGELF
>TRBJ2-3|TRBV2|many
ASSAGLAGTDTQY
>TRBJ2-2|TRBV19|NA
ASIAQGGTGELF
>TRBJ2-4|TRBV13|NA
ASSLEGTGGNIQY
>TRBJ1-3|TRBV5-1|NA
ASSQTTALSGNTIY
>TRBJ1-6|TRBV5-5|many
ASSLMGGTGHSPLH
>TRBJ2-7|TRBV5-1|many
ASSPGLAGAQPTYEQY
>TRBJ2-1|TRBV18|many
ASSPSGVEQF
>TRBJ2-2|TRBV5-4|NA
ASRLDRGETGELF
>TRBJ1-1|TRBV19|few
ASSILGINTEAF
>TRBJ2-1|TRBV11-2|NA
ASSLAPTPNEQF
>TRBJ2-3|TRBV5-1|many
ASSGSVGDTPTNTQY
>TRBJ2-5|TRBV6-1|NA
ASLNGGSGQETQY
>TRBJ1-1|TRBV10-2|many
ASILDRGTFAPEAF
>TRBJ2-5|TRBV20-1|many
SARDGGLQETQY